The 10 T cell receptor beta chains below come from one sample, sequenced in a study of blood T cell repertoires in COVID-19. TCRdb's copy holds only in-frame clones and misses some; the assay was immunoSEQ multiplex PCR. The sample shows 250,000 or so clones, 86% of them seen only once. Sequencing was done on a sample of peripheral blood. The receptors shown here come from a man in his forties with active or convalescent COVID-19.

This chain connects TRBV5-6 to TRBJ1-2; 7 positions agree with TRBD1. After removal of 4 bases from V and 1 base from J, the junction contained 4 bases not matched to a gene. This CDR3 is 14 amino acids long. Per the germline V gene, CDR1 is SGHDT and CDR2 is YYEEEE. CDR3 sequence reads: CASSEDRDNYGYTF. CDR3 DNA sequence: TGTGCCAGCAGCGAAGACAGGGATAACTATGGCTACACCTTC.

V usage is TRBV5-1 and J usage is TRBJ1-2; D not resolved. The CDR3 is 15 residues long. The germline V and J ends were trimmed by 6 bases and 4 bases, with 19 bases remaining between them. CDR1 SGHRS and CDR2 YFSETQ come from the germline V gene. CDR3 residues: CASNFRLTRGYGYTF. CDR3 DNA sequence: TGCGCCAGCAACTTCCGCCTCACTCGCGGCTATGGCTACACCTTC.

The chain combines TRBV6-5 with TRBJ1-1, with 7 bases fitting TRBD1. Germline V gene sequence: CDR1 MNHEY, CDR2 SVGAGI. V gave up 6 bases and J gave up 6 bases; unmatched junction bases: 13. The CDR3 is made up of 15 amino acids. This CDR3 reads CASSQGQLNRAEAFF. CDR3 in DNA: TGTGCCAGCAGCCAGGGACAGTTAAACCGCGCTGAAGCTTTCTTT.

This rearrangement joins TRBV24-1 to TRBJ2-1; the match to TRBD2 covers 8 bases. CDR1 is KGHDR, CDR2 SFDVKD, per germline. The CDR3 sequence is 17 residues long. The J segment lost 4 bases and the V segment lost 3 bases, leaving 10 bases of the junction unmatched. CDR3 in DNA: TGTGCCACCAGTGATGAACCGGGACTAGGGGTTTACAATGAGCAGTTCTTC. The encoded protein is CATSDEPGLGVYNEQFF.

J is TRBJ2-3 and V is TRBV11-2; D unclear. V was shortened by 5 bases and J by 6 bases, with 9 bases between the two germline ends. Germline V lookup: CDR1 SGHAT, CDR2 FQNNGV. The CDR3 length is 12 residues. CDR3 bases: TGTGCCAGCAGCCCGCTCGGGGATACGCAGTATTTT. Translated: CASSPLGDTQYF.

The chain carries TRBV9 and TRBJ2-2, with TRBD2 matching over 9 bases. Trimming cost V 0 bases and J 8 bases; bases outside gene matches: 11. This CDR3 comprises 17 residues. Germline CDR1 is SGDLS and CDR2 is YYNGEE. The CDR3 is CASSVGLAASLAGELFF. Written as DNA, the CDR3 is TGTGCCAGCAGCGTAGGACTAGCGGCCTCACTCGCAGGGGAGCTGTTTTTT.

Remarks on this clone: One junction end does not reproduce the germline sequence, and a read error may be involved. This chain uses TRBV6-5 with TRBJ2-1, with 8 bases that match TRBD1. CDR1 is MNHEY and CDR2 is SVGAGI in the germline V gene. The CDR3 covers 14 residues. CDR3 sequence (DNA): TGTGCCAGCAGCTACTCGACAGGGGCCAATGAGCAGTTCTTC. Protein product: CASSYSTGANEQFF.

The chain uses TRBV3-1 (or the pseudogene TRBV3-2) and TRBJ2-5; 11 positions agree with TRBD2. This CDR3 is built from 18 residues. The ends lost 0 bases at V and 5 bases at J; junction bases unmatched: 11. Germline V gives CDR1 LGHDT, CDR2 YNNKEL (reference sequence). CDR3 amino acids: CASSQDLGLAGGLETQYF. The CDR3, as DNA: TGTGCCAGCAGCCAAGATTTGGGGCTAGCGGGGGGCTTGGAGACCCAGTACTTC.

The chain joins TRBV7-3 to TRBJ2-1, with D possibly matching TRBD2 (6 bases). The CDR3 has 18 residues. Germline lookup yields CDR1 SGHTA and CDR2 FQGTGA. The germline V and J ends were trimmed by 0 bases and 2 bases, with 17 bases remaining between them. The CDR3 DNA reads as TGTGCCAGCAGCTTAACGGCCCCCTTTTCGGGAGCCTACAATGAGCAGTTCTTC. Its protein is CASSLTAPFSGAYNEQFF.

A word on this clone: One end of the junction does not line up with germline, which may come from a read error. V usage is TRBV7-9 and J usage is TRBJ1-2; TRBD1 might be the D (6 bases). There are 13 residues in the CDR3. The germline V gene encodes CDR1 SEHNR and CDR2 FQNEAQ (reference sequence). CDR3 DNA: TGTGCCAGCAGCCCTGGGCTTACCAGCCAGGGGCTCTTC. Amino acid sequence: CASSPGLTSQGLF.